These T cell receptor beta chains were read from a single sample in a study of Graves' ophthalmopathy and Graves' hyperthyroidism. TCRdb reprocessed the multiplex PCR reads with MiXCR, giving one entry per CDR3 protein. Counted here are about 410,000 distinct CDR3 sequences, approximately 20% occurring once; the ten biggest clones make up approximately 1.4%. The sample was peripheral blood. All receptors derive from a woman younger than 35 with Graves' ophthalmopathy. Both conserved end residues are part of each CDR3. The order of the fields is J gene, D gene, CDR3 length, clone size, V gene, CDR3 DNA, CDR3 protein. D genes are given only for firm matches. Size is omitted from some rows. Given values are once, few, many or a class for expanded clones.

>TRBJ2-7|TRBD1|18|many|TRBV15
TGTGCCACCAGCAGAGACCGTACAGGGGGTGTACGGACCTACGAGCAGTACTTC
CATSRDRTGGVRTYEQYF
>TRBJ1-6|-|12|many|TRBV6-4
TGTGCCAGCAGTGAAGATGGGAGAACCCTCCACTTT
CASSEDGRTLHF
>TRBJ2-5|TRBD2|16|many|TRBV4-1
TGCGCCAGCAGCCAAGAAACTAGCGGATACCAAGAGACCCAGTACTTC
CASSQETSGYQETQYF
>TRBJ2-5|-|14|many|TRBV5-4
TGTGCCAGCAGCTTGATCGGCAGACAAGAGACCCAGTACTTC
CASSLIGRQETQYF
>TRBJ1-1|-|14|many|TRBV7-9
TGTGCCAGCAGCCAACGGCAGGAACTCGCTGAAGCTTTCTTT
CASSQRQELAEAFF
>TRBJ1-2|-|12|many|TRBV6-4
TGTGCCAGCAGTGACACCCCAGGTGGCTACACCTTC
CASSDTPGGYTF
>TRBJ1-1|-|16|many|TRBV27
TGTGCCAGCAACCACTCCCCGAGGGGGGCTAGTCCTGAAGCTTTCTTT
CASNHSPRGASPEAFF
>TRBJ2-2|-|11|many|TRBV7-2
TGTGCCAGCAGCCCCCGGGGGGAGCTGTTTTTT
CASSPRGELFF
>TRBJ2-2|TRBD2|16|-|TRBV12-3/TRBV12-4
TGTGCCAGCAGTTTGTTTAGCGGGAGGGGCACCGGGGAGCTGTTTTTT
CASSLFSGRGTGELFF
>TRBJ2-7|-|12|-|TRBV6-1
TGTGCCAGCAAGGGAGAGGGCTACGAGCAGTACTTC
CASKGEGYEQYF
>TRBJ2-2|-|15|many|TRBV12-3/TRBV12-4
TGTGCCAGCAGAGGGGGGGGGTTGAACACCGGGGAGCTGTTTTTT
CASRGGGLNTGELFF
>TRBJ1-2|TRBD1|14|many|TRBV12-3/TRBV12-4
TGTGCCAGCACCCCTCAGGGGGAAGGGAATGGCTACACCTTC
CASTPQGEGNGYTF
>TRBJ1-2|-|14|many|TRBV2
TGTGCCACCACAATACGTAGCGGTAACTATGGCTACACCTTC
CATTIRSGNYGYTF
>TRBJ2-7|-|14|-|TRBV7-9
TGTGCCAGCAGCCGGGTAGCAGGGGCCTACGAGCAGTACTTC
CASSRVAGAYEQYF
>TRBJ2-3|TRBD2|17|many|TRBV6-4
TGTGCCAGCAGTACCCCGACTAGCGGGGGAGACACAGATACGCAGTATTTT
CASSTPTSGGDTDTQYF
>TRBJ2-7|-|16|-|TRBV6-5
TGTGCCAGCAGTTACACTAACAGGGGAGGGTCCTACGAGCAGTACTTC
CASSYTNRGGSYEQYF
>TRBJ2-2|-|13|many|TRBV15
TGTGCCACCAGCAGTGAGATACGTCCGGGGCTGTTTTTT
CATSSEIRPGLFF
>TRBJ1-1|-|14|many|TRBV29-1
TGCAGCGTTGGTAAAGGGGGGTCGAACACTGAAGCTTTCTTT
CSVGKGGSNTEAFF
>TRBJ1-5|-|14|many|TRBV6-5
TGTGCCAGCAGGAGAGATTATAGCAATCAGCCCCAGCATTTT
CASRRDYSNQPQHF
>TRBJ2-4|-|12|many|TRBV6-5
TGTGCCAGCAGTTACGATCGGGGGATATCGCACTTC
CASSYDRGISHF
>TRBJ2-5|-|12|many|TRBV6-1
TGTGCCAGCAAGGGAGGGGGAGAGACCCAGTACTTC
CASKGGGETQYF
>TRBJ2-5|TRBD2|16|many|TRBV20-1
TGCAGTGCTAGATCCGGGGGTAGCGGGAGTGGTGAGACCCAGTACTTC
CSARSGGSGSGETQYF
>TRBJ2-7|TRBD2|14|-|TRBV12-3/TRBV12-4
TGTGCCAGCAGTAAACTAGCGGGGACCTACGAGCAGTACTTC
CASSKLAGTYEQYF
>TRBJ1-1|-|12|many|TRBV10-3
TGTGCCATCAGTCCAGGGGACACTGAAGCTTTCTTT
CAISPGDTEAFF
>TRBJ1-1|-|15|many|TRBV6-5
TGTGCCAGCAGTTACCTTCCTCTGGGGCGATCTGAAGCTTTCTTT
CASSYLPLGRSEAFF
>TRBJ2-5|TRBD2|16|few|TRBV7-2
TGTGCCAGCAGCTTAGCGGCAGCGGGAGGGGGGGAGACCCAGTACTTC
CASSLAAAGGGETQYF
>TRBJ2-1|TRBD1|15|few|TRBV5-1
TGCGCCAGCAGCTTAGGGTTAGGACAGGGGAGTGAGCAGTTCTTC
CASSLGLGQGSEQFF
>TRBJ2-5|-|13|many|TRBV11-2
TGTGCCAGCAGCTTAGACGGTTGGGAGACCCAGTACTTC
CASSLDGWETQYF
>TRBJ2-7|-|15|-|TRBV6-2/TRBV6-3
TGTGCCAGCAGTTACCAGGGCGGGCCTACCTACGAGCAGTACTTC
CASSYQGGPTYEQYF
>TRBJ1-6|-|16|many|TRBV2
TGTGCCAGCAGTGAGCGGTGGAGCTCCTATAATTCACCCCTCCACTTT
CASSERWSSYNSPLHF
>TRBJ1-1|-|14|-|TRBV20-1
TGCAGTGCTAGAAAGGCAGGTCTGAACACTGAAGCTTTCTTT
CSARKAGLNTEAFF
>TRBJ1-2|-|13|many|TRBV6-1
TGTGCCAGCAGTGAAATCGACGATAGGGGCTACACCTTC
CASSEIDDRGYTF